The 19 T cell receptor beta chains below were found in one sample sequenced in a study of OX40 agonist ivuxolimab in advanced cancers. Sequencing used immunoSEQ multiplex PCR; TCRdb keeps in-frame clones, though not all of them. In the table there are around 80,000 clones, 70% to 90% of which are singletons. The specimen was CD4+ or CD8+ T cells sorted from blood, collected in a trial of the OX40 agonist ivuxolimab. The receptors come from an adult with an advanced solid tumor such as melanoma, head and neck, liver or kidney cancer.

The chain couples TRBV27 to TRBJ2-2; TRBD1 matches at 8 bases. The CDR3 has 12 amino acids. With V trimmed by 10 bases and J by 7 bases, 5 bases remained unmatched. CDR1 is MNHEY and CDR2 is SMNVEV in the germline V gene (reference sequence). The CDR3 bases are TGTGCCACCCAGGGGGCAGGCGGGGAGCTGTTTTTT. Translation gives CATQGAGGELFF.

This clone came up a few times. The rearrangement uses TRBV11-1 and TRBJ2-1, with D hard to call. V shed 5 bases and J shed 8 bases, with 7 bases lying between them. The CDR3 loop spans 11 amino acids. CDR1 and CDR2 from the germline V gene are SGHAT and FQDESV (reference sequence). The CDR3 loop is CASSVEYEQFF. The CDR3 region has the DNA TGTGCCAGCAGCGTCGAGTATGAGCAGTTCTTC.

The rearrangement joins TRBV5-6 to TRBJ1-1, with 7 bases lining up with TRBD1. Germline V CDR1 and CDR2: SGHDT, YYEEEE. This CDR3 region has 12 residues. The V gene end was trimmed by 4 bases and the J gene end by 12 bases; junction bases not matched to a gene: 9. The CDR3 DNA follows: TGTGCCAGCAGCCTGGGGTACAGGGGATCTTTCTTT. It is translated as CASSLGYRGSFF.

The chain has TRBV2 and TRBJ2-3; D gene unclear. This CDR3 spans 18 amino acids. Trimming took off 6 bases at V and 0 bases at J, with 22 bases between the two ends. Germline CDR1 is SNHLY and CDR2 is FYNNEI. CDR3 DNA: TGTGCCAGCAGGCCCCCTTTTCCCGAACACTGGAGCACAGATACGCAGTATTTT. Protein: CASRPPFPEHWSTDTQYF.

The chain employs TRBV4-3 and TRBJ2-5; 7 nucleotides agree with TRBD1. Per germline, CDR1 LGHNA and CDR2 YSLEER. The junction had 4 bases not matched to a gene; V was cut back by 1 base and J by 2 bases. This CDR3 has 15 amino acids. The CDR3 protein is CASSQAWGQQETQYF. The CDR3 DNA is TGCGCCAGCAGCCAAGCTTGGGGACAGCAAGAGACCCAGTACTTC.

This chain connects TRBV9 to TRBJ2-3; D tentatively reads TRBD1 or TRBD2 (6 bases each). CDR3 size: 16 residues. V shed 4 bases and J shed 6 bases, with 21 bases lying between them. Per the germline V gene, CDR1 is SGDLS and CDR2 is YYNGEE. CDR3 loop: CASSIRDPTGRDTQYF. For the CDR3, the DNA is TGTGCCAGCAGCATTAGAGATCCAACAGGGAGGGATACGCAGTATTTT.

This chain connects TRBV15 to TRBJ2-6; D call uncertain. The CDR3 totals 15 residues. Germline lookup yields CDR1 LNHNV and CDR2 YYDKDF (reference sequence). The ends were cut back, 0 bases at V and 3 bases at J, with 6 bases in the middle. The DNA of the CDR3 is TGTGCCACCAGCAGAGACAGGAGTGGGGCCAACGTCCTGACTTTC. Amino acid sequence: CATSRDRSGANVLTF. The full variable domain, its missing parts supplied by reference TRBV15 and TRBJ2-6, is DAMVIQNPRYQVTQFGKPVTLSCSQTLNHNVMYWYQQKSSQAPKLLFHYYDKDFNNEADTPDNFQSRRPNTSFCFLDIRSPGLGDTAMYLCATSRDRSGANVLTFGAGSRLTVL.

The CDR3 bases are TGTGCCAGCAGTTCTCAGGGATCCCCTAATGAAAAACTGTTTTTT. Its protein product is CASSSQGSPNEKLFF. The chain couples TRBV5-4 to TRBJ1-4; a possible D gene is TRBD1 (5 bases). CDR1 SGHNT and CDR2 YYREEE come from the germline V gene (reference sequence). The CDR3 runs to 15 residues. Trimming took off 5 bases at V and 3 bases at J, with 14 bases between the two ends.

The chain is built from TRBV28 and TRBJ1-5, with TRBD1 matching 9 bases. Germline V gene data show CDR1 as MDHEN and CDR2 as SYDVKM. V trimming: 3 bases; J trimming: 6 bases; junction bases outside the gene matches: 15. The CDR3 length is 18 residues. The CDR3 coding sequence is TGTGCCAGCAGTTTCTCCGGGGGTGGGACAGGGCTGGGTCAGCCCCAGCATTTT. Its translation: CASSFSGGGTGLGQPQHF.

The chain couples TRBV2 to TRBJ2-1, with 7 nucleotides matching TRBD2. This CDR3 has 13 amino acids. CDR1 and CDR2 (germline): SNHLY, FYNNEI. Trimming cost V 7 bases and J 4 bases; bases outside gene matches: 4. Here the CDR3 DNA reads TGTGCCAGCACCCGTAGCGGGTACAATGAGCAGTTCTTC. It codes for CASTRSGYNEQFF.

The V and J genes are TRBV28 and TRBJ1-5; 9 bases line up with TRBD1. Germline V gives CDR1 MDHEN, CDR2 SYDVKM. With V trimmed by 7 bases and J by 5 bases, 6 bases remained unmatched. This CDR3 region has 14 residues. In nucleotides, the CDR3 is TGTGCCAGCACCCTGGACAGGGGATATCAGCCCCAGCATTTT. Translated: CASTLDRGYQPQHF.

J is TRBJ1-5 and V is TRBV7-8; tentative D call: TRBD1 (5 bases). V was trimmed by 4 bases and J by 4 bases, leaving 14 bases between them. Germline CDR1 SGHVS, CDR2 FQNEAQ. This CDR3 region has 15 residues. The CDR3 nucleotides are TGTGCCAGCAGCTCCCGGGACCGTGTAAATCAGCCCCAGCATTTT. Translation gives CASSSRDRVNQPQHF.

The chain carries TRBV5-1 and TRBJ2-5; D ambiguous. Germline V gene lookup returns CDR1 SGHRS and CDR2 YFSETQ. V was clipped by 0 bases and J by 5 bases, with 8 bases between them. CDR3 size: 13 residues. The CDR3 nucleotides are TGCGCCAGCAGCTTGGTTTTGGGGGAGACCCAGTACTTC. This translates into CASSLVLGETQYF.

CDR3 protein: CASGWTGGNEKLFF. CDR3 sequence (DNA): TGCGCCAGCGGATGGACAGGGGGTAATGAAAAACTGTTTTTT. The V call is TRBV10-2, the J call TRBJ1-4; 10 nucleotides align to TRBD1. Losses at the gene ends were 8 bases for V and 4 bases for J; bases not matched to a gene: 4. From germline, CDR1 is WSHSY and CDR2 SAAADI. The CDR3 consists of 14 residues.

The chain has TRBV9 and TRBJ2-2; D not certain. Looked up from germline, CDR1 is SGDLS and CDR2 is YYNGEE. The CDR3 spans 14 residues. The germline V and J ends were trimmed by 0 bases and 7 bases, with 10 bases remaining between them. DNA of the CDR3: TGTGCCAGCAGCGTAGATTTGGGCAGCGGGGAGCTGTTTTTT. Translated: CASSVDLGSGELFF.

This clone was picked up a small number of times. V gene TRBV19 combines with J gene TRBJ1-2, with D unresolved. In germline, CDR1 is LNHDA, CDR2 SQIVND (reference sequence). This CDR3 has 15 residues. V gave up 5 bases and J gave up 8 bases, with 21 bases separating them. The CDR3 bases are TGTGCCAGTAGTTCCCGGACTCAGGACCCCGGAGGCTACACCTTC. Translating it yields CASSSRTQDPGGYTF.

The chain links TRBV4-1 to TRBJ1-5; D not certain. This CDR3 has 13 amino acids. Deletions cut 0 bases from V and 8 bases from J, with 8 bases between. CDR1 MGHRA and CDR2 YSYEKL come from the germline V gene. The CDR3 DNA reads TGCGCCAGCAGCCAAGACAGAAAAGAGCCCCAGCATTTT. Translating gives CASSQDRKEPQHF.

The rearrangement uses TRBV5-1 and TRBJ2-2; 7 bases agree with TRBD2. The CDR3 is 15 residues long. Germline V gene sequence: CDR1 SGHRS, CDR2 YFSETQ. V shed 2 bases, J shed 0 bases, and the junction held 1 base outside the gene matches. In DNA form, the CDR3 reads TGCGCCAGCAGCTTAGCGGGGTCGAACACCGGGGAGCTGTTTTTT. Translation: CASSLAGSNTGELFF.

The CDR3 DNA is TGTGCCAGCAGCCAAGACGGGGGGGCGGGAGATACGCAGTATTTT. The encoded protein is CASSQDGGAGDTQYF. The V call is TRBV14, the J call TRBJ2-3; TRBD2 matches 8 bases. Germline V gene lookup returns CDR1 SGHDN and CDR2 FVKESK. The CDR3 covers 15 residues. V was clipped by 0 bases and J by 5 bases; unmatched bases: 4.